The table lists the clone carrying this T cell receptor (beta chain) with a count of one. Its antigen is still unknown. The data were taken from a study of radiation and T cells in renal cell carcinoma. General study points: Pretreatment tumor biopsies were lacking, so baseline clonotypes are unknown.

TCRdb keeps only in-frame clones here, not all; method: immunoSEQ multiplex PCR. Of more than 20,000 clones listed, roughly 80% are singletons. V trimming: 2 bases; J trimming: 3 bases; junction bases outside the gene matches: 7. Germline V CDR1 and CDR2: LGHNA, YSLEER. This CDR3 spans 16 amino acids. Time point noted: blood 2 weeks post-SBRT. Stated treatment: 15 Gy SBRT to primary tumor, nephrectomy 4 weeks later. The TCR comes from a man in his sixties with renal cell carcinoma. The chain employs TRBV4-3 and TRBJ1-2, with 9 bases lining up with TRBD1. The starting material was blood, obtained from a patient whose treatment included radiotherapy and nephrectomy. The CDR3 DNA is TGCGCCAGCAGCCAAATGACAGGGGGTCAGTACTATGGCTACACCTTC. This codes for CASSQMTGGQYYGYTF.